This T cell receptor beta chain was documented in a study of Graves' ophthalmopathy and Graves' hyperthyroidism. The V gene's germline CDR1 is SNHLY and CDR2 FYNNEI. Trimming at V came to 4 bases and at J to 11 bases, leaving 3 bases not matched to a gene. CDR3 length equals 14 residues. Beta-chain TCR CDR3 regions were amplified from RNA transcripts. The first-round RT-PCR employed HTBI primers together with the Qiagen OneStep RT-PCR kit. A multiplex PCR was then performed as the second round. Each CDR3 protein gets one entry after TCRdb re-called the multiplex PCR reads with MiXCR. The sample yields about 640,000 distinct CDR3 sequences, about 41% seen once.

The chain has TRBV2 and TRBJ2-6; 12 bases map to TRBD1. The source material was peripheral blood. The sequence came from an adult man with Graves' ophthalmopathy. CDR3 sequence reads: CASSAGTGGYVLTF. For the CDR3, the DNA is TGTGCCAGCAGTGCCGGGACAGGGGGCTACGTCCTGACTTTC.